This TCR beta chain was recovered during a study of PD-1 blockade in classical Hodgkin lymphoma (dated by TCRdb to 2019 to 2021). About the full investigation: Nivolumab dosing was 3 mg/kg intravenously every 2 weeks, continuing until either disease progression or unacceptable toxicity. The study used CyTOF and TCR beta sequencing to define a peripheral blood immune signature of response to PD-1 blockade in classical Hodgkin lymphoma.

General study outcomes and caveats: Lower diversity was seen in patients whose nivolumab began less than 1 year after ASCT, and these patients were left out of later analyses so that immune reconstitution would not confound the results. Trial patients achieving complete response had baseline diversity similar to newly diagnosed patients, whereas partial responders and progressors had significantly lower diversity. Newly diagnosed patients were reported to have lower baseline TCR diversity than healthy donors, and relapsed/refractory patients were reported to have lower baseline TCR diversity still. The study was restricted to a single clinical trial cohort, and the causes of repertoire differences, possibly disease activity or prior therapy, were left undefined. CD4+ but not CD8+ TCR diversity rose significantly by C4D1 (p=0.0027 vs p=0.16), most apparent in complete responders (p=0.02).

This sample's time point label indicates: cycle 4 day 1 (C4D1), after less than 7 weeks of nivolumab. Every trial patient had relapsed following autologous stem cell transplantation, and prior brentuximab vedotin exposure was what differed among cohorts A, B and C. A Miltenyi CD4+ T cell isolation kit was used for magnetic negative selection to purify CD4+ T cells from thawed PBMCs. The trial cohort comprised roughly 50 patients with relapsed/refractory classical Hodgkin lymphoma whose best overall responses were complete response, partial response or progressive disease. Single-agent nivolumab was administered to trial patients in the multi-cohort phase II CheckMate 205 trial. Best overall response was determined by an independent review committee according to the 2007 International Working Group response criteria. Trial PBMCs were collected just before the start of nivolumab (C1D1) and during therapy at cycle 2 day 1 and cycle 4 day 1. After peripheral blood was drawn into 8 mL Vacutainer Cell Preparation Tubes, PBMCs were isolated by centrifugation and then cryopreserved. Purified CD4+ and CD8+ fractions were generated only in cases for which an additional PBMC sample was available. On LS columns in a quadroMACS separator, the magnetically labelled cells were depleted, and the flow-through was collected as the purified fraction.

Reading the germline V gene gives CDR1 MNHNS and CDR2 SASEGT. The cysteine opens and the phenylalanine closes a CDR3 of 12 amino acids. Only CDR3 DNA remains: 36 bases, in frame from the first base. Trimming costs V 9 bases and J 6 bases, and their ends lie 12 bases apart. Of note for this clone: Its binding antigen is unknown. Per-base qualities were not stored, and no clone one base away is much larger.

Genomic DNA was isolated using the Qiagen DNeasy kit from unsorted PBMCs as well as from negatively selected CD4+ and CD8+ fractions. TCR beta CDR3 regions were subjected to amplification by immunoSEQ multiplex PCR with primers that anneal to V and J segments. A synthetic immune receptor repertoire was used to minimize amplification bias, and any residual bias was removed computationally once sequencing was done. Concerning the study's data processing: Custom Python scripts were used to quantify repertoire diversity as the Shannon entropy index. Unsorted, CD4+ and CD8+ repertoires were analyzed separately, except for combined analyses in which CD4+ and CD8+ sequences were merged in silico. A clone was considered expanded if an increase in frequency of at least 2-fold after treatment relative to C1D1 was found, and a pseudocount of 0.5 was applied to clones undetected at baseline. Clones with 0 or 1 copy at C1D1 were defined as singleton clones, while clones with 2 or more copies were defined as non-singleton clones. By matching protein sequences in sorted samples from the same patient, clones expanded in unsorted samples were annotated as CD4+, CD8+ or unknown. Wilcoxon tests on paired samples were used to test diversity changes from C1D1 to C4D1. The clones in this table, taken by TCRdb from immuneACCESS, are in-frame only. Not every clone is retained; where verified, under half of the shortfall comes from an unresolved V gene, and the cause of the rest is unknown. That table gives V, J and clone size, and the DNA gave D and trimming. In this sample the table shows approximately 18,000 clones, over 70% of which occur a single time. The top ten hold around 1.9% of the sample.

This sample comprised CD4+ T cells from blood, obtained before the fourth cycle of nivolumab. The V gene is TRBV6-1 and the J gene is TRBJ1-5, with a weak D call of TRBD1 (6 bases match). The clonotype was recovered from a human donor with classical Hodgkin lymphoma. The CDR3 region reads CASAGEGQPQHF. The nucleotides read TGTGCCAGTGCAGGGGAGGGTCAGCCCCAGCATTTT.